This TCR beta chain emerged from a study of blood T cells in healthy people across ages. Study-wide results and limits: Across the age range, TCR beta diversity per million T cells fell in a roughly linear way.

Germline CDR1 is MNHNY and CDR2 is SVGAGI (reference sequence). V dropped 0 bases and J dropped 0 bases, with 12 bases sitting between them. The CDR3 is 17 amino acids. A sample-barcoded 5' primer and a J-beta primer mix were used in a second PCR of about 7 to 11 cycles. TCRdb recomputed calls from the 5' RACE reads with MiXCR, one row per CDR3 protein. Of roughly 1.5 million distinct CDR3 sequences in the sample, about 42% were seen once. Of note for this clonotype: What it binds is not known.

Total RNA extraction produced at least 5 micrograms (per sample) for the study. Sequenced: blood. The receptor was isolated from a woman aged 18-30 years in good health. The V call is TRBV6-6, the J call TRBJ2-1, with a possible D match to TRBD2 (6 bases). The CDR3 loop is CASSYSGGLSSYNEQFF. CDR3 DNA sequence: TGTGCCAGCAGTTACTCGGGGGGTTTAAGCTCCTACAATGAGCAGTTCTTC.